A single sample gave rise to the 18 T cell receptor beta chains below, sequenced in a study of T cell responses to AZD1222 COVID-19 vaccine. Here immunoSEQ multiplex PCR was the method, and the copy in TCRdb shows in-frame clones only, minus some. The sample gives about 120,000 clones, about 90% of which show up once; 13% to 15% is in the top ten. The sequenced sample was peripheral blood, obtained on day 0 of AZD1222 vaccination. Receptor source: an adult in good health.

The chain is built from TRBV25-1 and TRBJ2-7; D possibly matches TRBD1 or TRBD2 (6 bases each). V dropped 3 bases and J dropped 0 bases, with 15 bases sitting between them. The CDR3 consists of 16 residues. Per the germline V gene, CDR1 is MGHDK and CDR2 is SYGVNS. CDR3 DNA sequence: TGTGCCAGCAGTGATGGAGGGGGGCCCTTCTCCTACGAGCAGTACTTC. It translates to CASSDGGGPFSYEQYF.

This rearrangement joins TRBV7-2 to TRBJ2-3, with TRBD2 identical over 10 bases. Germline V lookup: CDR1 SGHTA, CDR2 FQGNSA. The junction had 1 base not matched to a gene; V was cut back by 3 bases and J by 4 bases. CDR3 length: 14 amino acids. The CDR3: CASSFSGGADTQYF. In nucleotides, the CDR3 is TGTGCCAGCAGCTTCAGCGGGGGGGCAGATACGCAGTATTTT.

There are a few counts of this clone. The chain's CDR3 is CASSDSAGWSNEQFF. CDR3 DNA sequence: TGCGCCAGCAGTGATAGCGCAGGGTGGTCCAATGAGCAGTTCTTC. The chain has TRBV10-1 and TRBJ2-1; D may match TRBD1 or TRBD2 (5 bases each). The length of the CDR3 is 15 residues. Trimming took 3 bases from V and 6 from J, leaving 15 bases between them. The germline V gene has CDR1 WNHNN and CDR2 SYGVQD (reference sequence).

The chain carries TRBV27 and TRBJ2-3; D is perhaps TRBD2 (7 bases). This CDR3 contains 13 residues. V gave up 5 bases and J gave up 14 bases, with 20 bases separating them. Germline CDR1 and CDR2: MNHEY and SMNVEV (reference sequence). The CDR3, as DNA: TGTGCCAGCAGTCCGTACGAGGGGGGGCCGTGGTATTTT. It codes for CASSPYEGGPWYF.

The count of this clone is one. CDR3 residues: CASSGSGQGYTGELFF. DNA for the CDR3: TGTGCCAGCAGCGGGTCTGGACAGGGTTACACCGGGGAGCTGTTTTTT. This chain links TRBV9 with TRBJ2-2, with TRBD1 matching 8 bases. The length of the CDR3 is 16 residues. Germline V gene data show CDR1 as SGDLS and CDR2 as YYNGEE. The V segment lost 3 bases and the J segment 3 bases; nucleotides outside the gene matches: 7.

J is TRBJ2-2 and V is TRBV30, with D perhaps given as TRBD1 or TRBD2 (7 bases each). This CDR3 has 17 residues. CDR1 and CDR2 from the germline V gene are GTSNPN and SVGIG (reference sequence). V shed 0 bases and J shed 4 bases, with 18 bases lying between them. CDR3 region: CAWSVLRQGGITGELFF. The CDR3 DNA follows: TGTGCCTGGAGTGTACTTAGGCAGGGGGGGATCACCGGGGAGCTGTTTTTT.

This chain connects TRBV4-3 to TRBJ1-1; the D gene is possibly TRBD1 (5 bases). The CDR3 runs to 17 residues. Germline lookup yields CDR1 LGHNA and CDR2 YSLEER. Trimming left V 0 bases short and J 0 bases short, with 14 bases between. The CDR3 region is CASSQDHAGTLNTEAFF. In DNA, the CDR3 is TGCGCCAGCAGCCAAGATCACGCAGGGACCTTGAACACTGAAGCTTTCTTT.

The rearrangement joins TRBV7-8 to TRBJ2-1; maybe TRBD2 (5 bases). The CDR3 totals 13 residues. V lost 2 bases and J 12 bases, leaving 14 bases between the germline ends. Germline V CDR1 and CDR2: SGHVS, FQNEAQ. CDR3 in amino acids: CASSLQRERPQFF. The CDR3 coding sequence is TGTGCCAGCAGCTTACAGAGGGAGCGCCCGCAGTTCTTC.

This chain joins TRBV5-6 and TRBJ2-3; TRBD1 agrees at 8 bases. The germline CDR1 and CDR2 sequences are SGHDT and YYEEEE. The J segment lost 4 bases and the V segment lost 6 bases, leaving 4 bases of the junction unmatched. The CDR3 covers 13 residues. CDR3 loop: CASTQGASDTQYF. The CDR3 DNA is TGTGCCAGCACGCAGGGGGCCTCAGATACGCAGTATTTT. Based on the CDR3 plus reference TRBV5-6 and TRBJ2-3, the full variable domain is DAGVTQSPTHLIKTRGQQVTLRCSPKSGHDTVSWYQQALGQGPQFIFQYYEEEERQRGNFPDRFSGHQFPNYSSELNVNALLLGDSALYLCASTQGASDTQYFGPGTRLTVL.

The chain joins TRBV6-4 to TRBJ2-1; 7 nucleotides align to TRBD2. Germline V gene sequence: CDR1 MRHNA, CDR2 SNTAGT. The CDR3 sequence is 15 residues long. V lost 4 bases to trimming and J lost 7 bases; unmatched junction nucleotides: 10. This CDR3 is CASSAGGGSQNEQFF. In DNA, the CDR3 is TGTGCCAGCAGTGCTGGGGGAGGGTCGCAAAATGAGCAGTTCTTC.

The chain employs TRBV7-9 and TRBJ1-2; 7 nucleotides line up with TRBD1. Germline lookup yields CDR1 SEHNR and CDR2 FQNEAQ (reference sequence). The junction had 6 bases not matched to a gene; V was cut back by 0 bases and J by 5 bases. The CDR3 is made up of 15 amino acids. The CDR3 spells CASSLAITGAYGYTF. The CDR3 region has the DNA TGTGCCAGCAGCTTAGCGATAACAGGGGCGTATGGCTACACCTTC.

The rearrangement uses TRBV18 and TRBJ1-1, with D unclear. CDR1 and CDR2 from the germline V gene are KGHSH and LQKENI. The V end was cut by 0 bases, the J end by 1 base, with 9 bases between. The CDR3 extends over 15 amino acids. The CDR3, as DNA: TGTGCCAGCTCACCACCCGAGTCGGGGAACACTGAAGCTTTCTTT. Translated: CASSPPESGNTEAFF.

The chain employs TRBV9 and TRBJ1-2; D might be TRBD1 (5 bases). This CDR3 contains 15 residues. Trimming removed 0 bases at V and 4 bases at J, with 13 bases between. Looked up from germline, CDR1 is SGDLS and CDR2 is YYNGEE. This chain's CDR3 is CASSVATSGFYGYTF. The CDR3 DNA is TGTGCCAGCAGCGTAGCCACGTCAGGGTTCTATGGCTACACCTTC.

CDR3 DNA: TGTGCCAGCAGTTTAGCCAGGGGAGGGCTATCGGACGAGCAGTACTTC. Residues: CASSLARGGLSDEQYF. The rearrangement uses TRBV28 and TRBJ2-7; possible D gene TRBD2, 7 bases. Trimming left V 2 bases short and J 5 bases short, with 19 bases between. This CDR3 has 16 amino acids. Germline-derived CDR1 and CDR2 are MDHEN and SYDVKM.

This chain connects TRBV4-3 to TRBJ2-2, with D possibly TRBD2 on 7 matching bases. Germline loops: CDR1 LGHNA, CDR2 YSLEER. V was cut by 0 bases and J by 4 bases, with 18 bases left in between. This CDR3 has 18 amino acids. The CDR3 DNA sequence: TGCGCCAGCAGCCAAGATCGGGGGGCAGGTTCGAGCACCGGGGAGCTGTTTTTT. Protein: CASSQDRGAGSSTGELFF.

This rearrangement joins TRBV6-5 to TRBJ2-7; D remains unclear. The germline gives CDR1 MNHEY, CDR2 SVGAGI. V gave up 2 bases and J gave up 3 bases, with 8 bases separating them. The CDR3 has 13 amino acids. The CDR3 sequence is CASSYEGNYEQYF. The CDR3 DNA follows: TGTGCCAGCAGTTACGAAGGTAACTACGAGCAGTACTTC.

As DNA, the CDR3 is TGCAGCGTTGATCCCGTAGTGGTAGGAGTTGACACTGAAGCTTTCTTT. Protein: CSVDPVVVGVDTEAFF. The V gene is TRBV29-1, the J gene TRBJ1-1; no firm D call. V was trimmed by 3 bases and J by 3 bases, leaving 20 bases between them. Germline CDR1 reads SQVTM; CDR2 reads ANQGSEA. This CDR3 is 16 amino acids long.

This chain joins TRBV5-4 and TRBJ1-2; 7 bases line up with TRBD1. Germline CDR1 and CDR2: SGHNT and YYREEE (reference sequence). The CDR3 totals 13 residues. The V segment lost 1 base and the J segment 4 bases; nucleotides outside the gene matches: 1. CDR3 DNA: TGTGCCAGCAGCTTGACAGGGGTCTATGGCTACACCTTC. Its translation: CASSLTGVYGYTF.